These 18 T cell receptor beta chains originate from one sample sequenced in a study of blood T cell repertoires in COVID-19. Using immunoSEQ multiplex PCR, the repertoire was profiled, and TCRdb retains in-frame clones only, with some absent. Of some 200,000 clones detected, 82% appear once; the ten largest clones hold about 5.5%. What was sequenced was PBMCs or T cells enriched from blood (not recorded which). The receptors stem from a woman aged 55-70 years with acute COVID-19.

The CDR3 protein is CASSDPENVAGGSVDTQYF. The DNA of the CDR3 is TGTGCCAGCAGTGACCCCGAAAATGTAGCGGGAGGGTCTGTAGATACGCAGTATTTT. This rearrangement joins TRBV2 to TRBJ2-3; TRBD2 matches 11 bases. V gave up 3 bases and J gave up 5 bases; unmatched junction bases: 16. Germline CDR1 reads SNHLY; CDR2 reads FYNNEI. The CDR3 consists of 19 residues.

This clone appeared a single time. The CDR3 coding sequence is TGTGCCAGCATTCCCTCCACCAGAGGGGAGCTGTTTTTT. Protein sequence: CASIPSTRGELFF. J is TRBJ2-2 and V is TRBV12-3 or TRBV12-4; D ambiguous. The V and J ends lost 7 bases and 8 bases respectively, with 14 bases between them. This CDR3 is 13 amino acids long.

The rearrangement links TRBV4-3 to TRBJ1-3; no reliable D call. The CDR3 consists of 16 residues. Germline V gives CDR1 LGHNA, CDR2 YSLEER. Trimming cost V 0 bases and J 1 base, with 10 bases left between them. The DNA of the CDR3 is TGCGCCAGCAGCCAAGATTTCGCGGAATCTGGAAACACCATATATTTT. This codes for CASSQDFAESGNTIYF.

The chain joins TRBV28 to TRBJ2-1; TRBD2 is a possible D gene (5 bases). V dropped 6 bases and J dropped 7 bases, with 22 bases sitting between them. Germline V gene sequence: CDR1 MDHEN, CDR2 SYDVKM. This CDR3 region has 16 residues. For the CDR3, the DNA is TGTGCCAGCAGAGGTACTGGGCTAGCTTTTGTAAATGAGCAGTTCTTC. Protein sequence: CASRGTGLAFVNEQFF.

The V call is TRBV9, the J call TRBJ2-2; 8 bases line up with TRBD2. With V trimmed by 3 bases and J by 5 bases, 18 bases remained unmatched. This CDR3 region has 19 residues. Germline V CDR1 and CDR2: SGDLS, YYNGEE. The CDR3 DNA sequence: TGTGCCAGCAGCGGATCCGGGACTAGAGTAGGTCTAAGGACCGGGGAGCTGTTTTTT. Translating gives CASSGSGTRVGLRTGELFF.

This chain joins TRBV28 and TRBJ2-3; 7 positions agree with TRBD1. CDR3 length: 15 amino acids. With V trimmed by 6 bases and J by 2 bases, 8 bases remained unmatched. Per germline, CDR1 MDHEN and CDR2 SYDVKM. The CDR3 bases are TGTGCCAGCAGCCGACGGGGACAGAACACAGATACGCAGTATTTT. This sequence encodes CASSRRGQNTDTQYF.

The V gene is TRBV4-1, the J gene TRBJ2-5; maybe TRBD2 (5 bases). CDR3 length: 14 amino acids. Germline V gives CDR1 MGHRA, CDR2 YSYEKL. Trimming removed 1 base from V and 5 bases from J, with 11 bases in between. DNA of the CDR3: TGCGCCAGCAGCCAAGTCGGAAGCGGTGAGACCCAGTACTTC. It translates to CASSQVGSGETQYF.

The table lists this clone with a few counts. The V and J genes are TRBV4-2 and TRBJ1-1; 7 bases agree with TRBD1. The V and J ends lost 3 bases and 0 bases, in that order; junction bases with no gene match: 1. The CDR3 is 14 amino acids. Germline CDR1 LGHNA, CDR2 YNFKEQ. The CDR3 DNA reads as TGTGCCAGCAGCCAGGGACAGATGAACACTGAAGCTTTCTTT. Protein sequence: CASSQGQMNTEAFF.

This chain uses TRBV10-1 with TRBJ2-7, with a tentative D call TRBD1 (5 bases). V was pared by 5 bases and J by 0 bases, with 8 bases between. Germline CDR1 and CDR2: WNHNN and SYGVQD (reference sequence). This CDR3 is 13 amino acids long. The DNA for the CDR3 is TGCGCCAGCAGTCGACAGCTCTCCTACGAGCAGTACTTC. Translated: CASSRQLSYEQYF.

The gene calls are TRBV15 and TRBJ2-1; 12 bases match TRBD1. CDR3 length: 18 amino acids. CDR1 is LNHNV and CDR2 is YYDKDF in the germline V gene (reference sequence). Trimming at V came to 0 bases and at J to 7 bases, leaving 10 bases not matched to a gene. The CDR3 loop is CATSRDRTGTGGRNEQFF. The CDR3 bases are TGTGCCACCAGCAGAGATCGAACCGGGACAGGGGGCCGAAATGAGCAGTTCTTC.

The V gene is TRBV5-6, the J gene TRBJ2-1; D perhaps matches TRBD2 (5 bases). V dropped 0 bases and J dropped 4 bases, with 11 bases sitting between them. This CDR3 is built from 15 residues. CDR1 is SGHDT and CDR2 is YYEEEE in the germline V gene. The DNA for the CDR3 is TGTGCCAGCAGCTTGGGGGTGGGAGTTTACAATGAGCAGTTCTTC. It codes for CASSLGVGVYNEQFF.

The V call is TRBV24-1, the J call TRBJ2-1, with D maybe TRBD1 (6 bases). The CDR3 spans 15 residues. Germline assignment: CDR1 KGHDR and CDR2 SFDVKD. V was shortened by 7 bases and J by 4 bases, with 16 bases between the two germline ends. This chain's CDR3 is CATRGSTTGYNEQFF. The CDR3 coding sequence is TGTGCCACCAGAGGATCCACCACAGGGTACAATGAGCAGTTCTTC.

The CDR3: CASSLLLDRGLIAFF. DNA for the CDR3: TGTGCCAGCAGCTTGCTATTGGACAGGGGATTAATAGCTTTCTTT. V is TRBV7-9 and J is TRBJ1-1, with 9 bases lining up with TRBD1. Germline values: CDR1 SEHNR, CDR2 FQNEAQ (reference sequence). V shed 3 bases, J shed 10 bases, and the junction held 12 bases outside the gene matches. This CDR3 has 15 amino acids.

The gene calls are TRBV7-9 and TRBJ2-3; 13 bases agree with TRBD2. The germline V gene has CDR1 SEHNR and CDR2 FQNEAQ (reference sequence). The J segment lost 1 base and the V segment lost 5 bases, leaving 6 bases of the junction unmatched. There are 17 residues in the CDR3. In DNA, the CDR3 is TGTGCCAGCAGCGCCTCCGGGACTAGCGGGGGCACAGATACGCAGTATTTT. It encodes CASSASGTSGGTDTQYF.

Note on this clone: The same CDR3 is also encoded by other DNA sequences in this sample. This chain joins TRBV18 and TRBJ2-1, with D possibly matching TRBD2 (5 bases). The CDR3 has 15 residues. Trimming pared 6 bases from V and 0 bases from J, leaving 12 bases between. Germline V gene data show CDR1 as KGHSH and CDR2 as LQKENI. The CDR3 region is CASSPTRSSYNEQFF. The CDR3 DNA reads as TGTGCCAGCTCCCCCACTAGGAGCTCCTACAATGAGCAGTTCTTC. The full variable domain, rest sourced from reference TRBV18 and TRBJ2-1, is NAGVMQNPRHLVRRRGQEARLRCSPMKGHSHVYWYRQLPEEGLKFMVYLQKENIIDESGMPKERFSAEFPKEGPSILRIQQVVRGDSAAYFCASSPTRSSYNEQFFGPGTRLTVL.

This clone was found once. V and J are TRBV9 and TRBJ2-1; 8 positions match TRBD2. V shed 3 bases, J shed 5 bases, and the junction held 10 bases outside the gene matches. This CDR3 comprises 16 residues. CDR1 is SGDLS, CDR2 YYNGEE, per germline. In DNA, the CDR3 is TGTGCCAGCAGCGGCGGTCCGGGGGGGACACACAATGAGCAGTTCTTC. It specifies CASSGGPGGTHNEQFF.

This clone was observed a handful of times. The V and J genes are TRBV27 and TRBJ2-7; the match to TRBD1 covers 7 bases. Germline V gene lookup returns CDR1 MNHEY and CDR2 SMNVEV (reference sequence). This CDR3 is built from 15 residues. Trimming at V came to 0 bases and at J to 3 bases, leaving 5 bases not matched to a gene. CDR3 sequence reads: CASSLSPAGGYEQYV. The DNA for the CDR3 is TGTGCCAGCAGTTTATCCCCAGCAGGGGGCTACGAGCAGTACGTC.

V gene TRBV24-1 combines with J gene TRBJ2-3, with D maybe TRBD1 (5 bases). Trimming left V 4 bases short and J 0 bases short, with 16 bases between. The V gene's germline CDR1 is KGHDR and CDR2 SFDVKD. The CDR3 has 17 residues. In nucleotides, the CDR3 is TGTGCCACCAGTGACCCTACGACAGAATCGAGCACAGATACGCAGTATTTT. This gives the protein CATSDPTTESSTDTQYF.